Each of the 30 T cell receptor beta chains below was sequenced from the same sample in a study of shared clonotypes between healthy human individuals. Clones were read by immunoSEQ multiplex PCR, and TCRdb kept only the in-frame ones, dropping some. This sample has about 2 million clones; 90% to 95% occur once, and the top ten carry more than 0.1%. The material sequenced was naive CD4+ T cells sorted from blood. Subset indicated: CD45RA+ positively selected. The receptors stem from a man aged 18 to 29 in good health.

This clone was observed a single time. The V call is TRBV10-3, the J call TRBJ2-7, with D unclear. This CDR3 region has 15 residues. Germline values: CDR1 ENHRY, CDR2 SYGVKD. Trimming stripped 2 bases from V and 1 base from J, with 12 bases between. The CDR3 loop is CAISEPLGSSYEQYF. In DNA, the CDR3 is TGTGCCATCAGTGAGCCTTTGGGCAGTTCCTACGAGCAGTACTTC.

This clone is a singleton in its sample. This chain connects TRBV10-2 to TRBJ2-7; no definite D call. The CDR3 loop spans 13 amino acids. Germline CDR1 and CDR2: WSHSY and SAAADI. V lost 3 bases to trimming and J lost 2 bases, with 8 bases between them. In DNA form, the CDR3 reads TGCGCCAGCAGTGAAGGGCTTCCCTACGAGCAGTACTTC. Translation gives CASSEGLPYEQYF.

The CDR3 DNA is TGTGCCAGCAGCTTGGCCCGGGCAGGGGGCGGCAATCAGCCCCAGCATTTT. It yields the protein CASSLARAGGGNQPQHF. The chain recombines TRBV5-6 with TRBJ1-5; 8 nucleotides agree with TRBD1. Per the germline V gene, CDR1 is SGHDT and CDR2 is YYEEEE. The CDR3 is made up of 17 amino acids. After removal of 0 bases from V and 2 bases from J, the junction contained 7 bases not matched to a gene. Drawing the rest from reference TRBV5-6 and TRBJ1-5, the complete variable domain is DAGVTQSPTHLIKTRGQQVTLRCSPKSGHDTVSWYQQALGQGPQFIFQYYEEEERQRGNFPDRFSGHQFPNYSSELNVNALLLGDSALYLCASSLARAGGGNQPQHFGDGTRLSIL.

The chain links TRBV5-1 to TRBJ2-7; TRBD1 matches at 9 bases. V lost 2 bases to trimming and J lost 6 bases; unmatched junction nucleotides: 9. The CDR3 consists of 15 residues. In germline, CDR1 is SGHRS, CDR2 YFSETQ. Here the CDR3 reads CASSFWGTGNSEQYF. The CDR3 DNA is TGCGCCAGCAGCTTCTGGGGGACAGGGAATTCCGAGCAGTACTTC.

A single count supports this clone. J is TRBJ1-2 and V is TRBV6-1; D gene uncertain. This CDR3 is 13 amino acids long. Trimming removed 1 base from V and 5 bases from J, with 8 bases in between. Germline V gives CDR1 MNHNS, CDR2 SASEGT. DNA for the CDR3: TGTGCCAGCAGTGAAGGGAGTTGGTATGGCTACACCTTC. Translation gives CASSEGSWYGYTF.

This chain links TRBV5-1 with TRBJ2-3; D not resolved. CDR3 length equals 15 residues. The germline gives CDR1 SGHRS, CDR2 YFSETQ. Trimming shortened V by 0 bases and J by 0 bases, and 8 bases separated the two germline ends. The CDR3 reads CASSLEHVSTDTQYF. The CDR3 DNA reads as TGCGCCAGCAGCTTGGAACACGTCAGCACAGATACGCAGTATTTT.

V gene TRBV28 combines with J gene TRBJ2-7, with a weak D call TRBD2 (5 bases). The CDR3 runs to 17 residues. Trimming cost V 4 bases and J 4 bases, with 23 bases left between them. Looked up from germline, CDR1 is MDHEN and CDR2 is SYDVKM. CDR3 amino acids: CASSSAAKDETRYEQYF. CDR3 nucleotides: TGTGCCAGCAGTTCAGCCGCGAAAGACGAAACTAGATACGAGCAGTACTTC.

This clone was counted a single time. J is TRBJ2-2 and V is TRBV5-1, with TRBD2 matching over 12 bases. The CDR3 is 16 residues long. After removal of 2 bases from V and 6 bases from J, the junction contained 5 bases not matched to a gene. The germline V gene encodes CDR1 SGHRS and CDR2 YFSETQ. DNA for the CDR3: TGCGCCAGCAGCTTTTGGACTAGCGGGGACTCCGGGGAGCTGTTTTTT. Amino acids: CASSFWTSGDSGELFF.

The gene calls are TRBV6-1 and TRBJ2-7, with TRBD1 matching 9 bases. CDR1 and CDR2 from the germline V gene are MNHNS and SASEGT. CDR3 length equals 15 residues. J gave up 3 bases and V 1 base, and 4 bases lay outside the gene matches. This CDR3 reads CASSEGGTGIYEQYF. Written as DNA, the CDR3 is TGTGCCAGCAGTGAAGGAGGGACAGGGATCTACGAGCAGTACTTC.

The chain carries TRBV28 and TRBJ1-2; 7 bases match TRBD1. The CDR3 sequence is 17 residues long. Germline-derived CDR1 and CDR2 are MDHEN and SYDVKM. The V and J ends lost 2 bases and 5 bases, in that order; junction bases with no gene match: 14. In DNA form, the CDR3 reads TGTGCCAGCAGTTTAGCGGCAGGGGGGGAGATGAGATATGGCTACACCTTC. Translation gives CASSLAAGGEMRYGYTF.

The chain links TRBV29-1 to TRBJ2-3; unclear D gene. V was clipped by 1 base and J by 4 bases, with 6 bases between them. The germline V gene encodes CDR1 SQVTM and CDR2 ANQGSEA. The CDR3 loop spans 12 amino acids. The CDR3 region is CSVEVKADTQYF. The CDR3 DNA follows: TGCAGCGTTGAAGTTAAGGCAGATACGCAGTATTTT.

The chain has TRBV30 and TRBJ2-2; 9 positions match TRBD1. Germline loops: CDR1 GTSNPN, CDR2 SVGIG (reference sequence). This CDR3 has 18 residues. J gave up 7 bases and V 2 bases, and 17 bases lay outside the gene matches. The CDR3 sequence is CAWSTRWDRALGDGELFF. The DNA of the CDR3 is TGTGCCTGGAGTACCCGTTGGGACAGGGCTTTGGGGGACGGGGAGCTGTTTTTT.

The rearrangement uses TRBV6-1 and TRBJ1-6, with unresolved D. Deletions cut 8 bases from V and 5 bases from J, with 16 bases between. The germline V gene encodes CDR1 MNHNS and CDR2 SASEGT. This CDR3 spans 15 amino acids. This chain's CDR3 is CASSNSQDHNSPLHF. The CDR3 region has the DNA TGTGCCAGCTCTAATTCCCAGGATCATAATTCACCCCTCCACTTT.

The V call is TRBV7-9, the J call TRBJ1-6, with D possibly matching TRBD1 (5 bases). Deletions cut 5 bases from V and 5 bases from J, with 16 bases between. The CDR3 is 16 residues long. Germline CDR1 and CDR2: SEHNR and FQNEAQ (reference sequence). The CDR3 protein is CASSHIGDRDNSPLHF. CDR3 sequence (DNA): TGTGCCAGCAGCCACATTGGAGACAGAGATAATTCACCCCTCCACTTT.

The chain employs TRBV5-6 and TRBJ2-1, with D perhaps TRBD1 (6 bases). Per the germline V gene, CDR1 is SGHDT and CDR2 is YYEEEE. The CDR3 extends over 13 amino acids. Trimming cost V 1 base and J 6 bases, with 8 bases left between them. The CDR3 here is CASSLSQGNEQFF. The CDR3 DNA reads as TGTGCCAGCAGCTTGTCACAGGGCAATGAGCAGTTCTTC.

The rearrangement links TRBV11-2 to TRBJ1-1, with D perhaps TRBD1 (6 bases). Germline V gene lookup returns CDR1 SGHAT and CDR2 FQNNGV. CDR3 size: 15 residues. V was shortened by 0 bases and J by 1 base, with 9 bases between the two germline ends. CDR3 protein: CASSLETGQNTEAFF. The CDR3 DNA follows: TGTGCCAGCAGCTTAGAAACGGGACAGAACACTGAAGCTTTCTTT.

This clone was counted once. This specimen includes other DNA sequences encoding the same CDR3. The rearrangement joins TRBV18 to TRBJ2-2; a possible D gene is TRBD2 (6 bases). The CDR3 is made up of 15 amino acids. V was cut by 3 bases and J by 1 base, with 9 bases left in between. Germline CDR1 KGHSH, CDR2 LQKENI. CDR3 protein: CASSPLGGNTGELFF. In DNA form, the CDR3 reads TGTGCCAGCTCACCCCTCGGGGGGAACACCGGGGAGCTGTTTTTT.

V gene TRBV5-4 combines with J gene TRBJ1-4; D is unresolved. V was shortened by 5 bases and J by 7 bases, with 18 bases between the two germline ends. Germline-derived CDR1 and CDR2 are SGHNT and YYREEE (reference sequence). This CDR3 spans 15 amino acids. The CDR3 DNA follows: TGTGCCAGCAGTTTAGGCCCCGACATCGGTGAAAAACTGTTTTTT. This translates into CASSLGPDIGEKLFF.

The chain combines TRBV6-5 with TRBJ2-2; D may be TRBD1 (6 bases). The CDR3 consists of 15 residues. V dropped 6 bases and J dropped 3 bases, with 14 bases sitting between them. CDR1 MNHEY and CDR2 SVGAGI come from the germline V gene. The CDR3 reads CASRTWTVDTGELFF. The CDR3 DNA reads as TGTGCCAGCAGAACCTGGACAGTAGACACCGGGGAGCTGTTTTTT.

The chain is built from TRBV7-9 and TRBJ2-7, with 9 bases fitting TRBD1. The V segment lost 5 bases and the J segment 2 bases; nucleotides outside the gene matches: 13. The CDR3 covers 17 residues. The germline CDR1 and CDR2 sequences are SEHNR and FQNEAQ (reference sequence). CDR3 nucleotides: TGTGCCAGCAGCCGAGACAGGGGGAGACGGGGGACCTACGAGCAGTACTTC. Its translation is CASSRDRGRRGTYEQYF.

This chain joins TRBV4-1 and TRBJ1-5; D gene ambiguous. This CDR3 is 12 amino acids long. Germline V gene lookup returns CDR1 MGHRA and CDR2 YSYEKL. Between the trimmed V and J ends, which lost 4 bases and 4 bases, there was a span of 5 bases. CDR3 amino acids: CASSLWNQPQHF. CDR3 in DNA: TGCGCCAGCAGCCTATGGAATCAGCCCCAGCATTTT.

With regard to this clone: The same CDR3 also results from other DNA sequences found in this sample. This rearrangement joins TRBV19 to TRBJ1-5; D gene ambiguous. This CDR3 contains 13 residues. The V gene's germline CDR1 is LNHDA and CDR2 SQIVND (reference sequence). V dropped 6 bases and J dropped 2 bases, with 8 bases sitting between them. The CDR3 DNA sequence: TGTGCCAGTAGGAAAACAGGCAATCAGCCCCAGCATTTT. It specifies CASRKTGNQPQHF.

V and J are TRBV28 and TRBJ2-7; no clear D gene. The ends were cut back, 5 bases at V and 2 bases at J, with 10 bases in the middle. Germline V gene lookup returns CDR1 MDHEN and CDR2 SYDVKM. This CDR3 is 13 amino acids long. CDR3 residues: CASSPSIPYEQYF. The CDR3 DNA follows: TGTGCCAGCAGTCCCTCAATCCCCTACGAGCAGTACTTC.

V and J are TRBV6-6 and TRBJ2-5, with TRBD1 matching over 10 bases. The V segment lost 6 bases and the J segment 7 bases; nucleotides outside the gene matches: 11. This CDR3 has 15 residues. Per germline, CDR1 MNHNY and CDR2 SVGAGI (reference sequence). The CDR3, as DNA: TGTGCCAGCAGACCAACGGGACAGGGGTTTGGGACCCAGTACTTC. Translated, it gives CASRPTGQGFGTQYF.

The chain employs TRBV11-3 and TRBJ2-7; 11 bases are a match to TRBD1. Germline values: CDR1 SGHNT, CDR2 YENEEA. V dropped 1 base and J dropped 5; count of bases not matched to a gene: 4. The length of the CDR3 is 15 residues. CDR3 amino acids: CASSLGRGQGDEQYF. In DNA, the CDR3 is TGTGCCAGCAGCTTAGGGAGGGGACAGGGGGACGAGCAGTACTTC.

The chain combines TRBV10-3 with TRBJ2-1, with unresolved D. V dropped 5 bases and J dropped 9 bases, with 14 bases sitting between them. The germline V gene has CDR1 ENHRY and CDR2 SYGVKD. This CDR3 region has 13 residues. The chain's CDR3 is CAISPGPSGEQFF. The CDR3 bases are TGTGCCATCAGTCCCGGACCCTCGGGTGAGCAGTTCTTC.

This clone was seen once. J is TRBJ2-1 and V is TRBV5-6; TRBD2 is a possible D gene (6 bases). Trimming pared 5 bases from V and 5 bases from J, leaving 23 bases between. The length of the CDR3 is 17 residues. Germline CDR1 SGHDT, CDR2 YYEEEE. The CDR3 loop is CASSAAQEEWRDNEQFF. The CDR3 coding sequence is TGTGCCAGCAGTGCCGCCCAAGAGGAGTGGAGGGACAATGAGCAGTTCTTC.

Worth noting for this clone: A read error may produce the germline difference seen at one junction end. At the DNA level, this CDR3 is encoded by other sequences in the same sample as well. The V gene is TRBV27, the J gene TRBJ2-2, with TRBD2 as a possible D gene (5 bases). CDR3 length: 14 residues. CDR1 and CDR2 (germline): MNHEY, SMNVEV (reference sequence). The CDR3 region is CASSFDPNTGELFF. DNA of the CDR3: TGTGCCAGCAGTTTCGACCCGAACACCGGGGAGCTGTTCTTT.

As regards this clone: The same CDR3 arises from other DNA sequences in this sample as well. This sequence joins TRBV2 and TRBJ1-1; 9 bases are shared with TRBD1. J lost 4 bases, V lost 8 bases, and 5 bases had no gene match. CDR1 SNHLY and CDR2 FYNNEI come from the germline V gene. The CDR3 covers 13 residues. CDR3 in DNA: TGTGCCAGCGGGGGACAGGGTCCCACTGAAGCTTTCTTT. Protein: CASGGQGPTEAFF.

The rearrangement links TRBV29-1 to TRBJ1-1; possibly TRBD1 for D (6 bases). CDR1 SQVTM and CDR2 ANQGSEA come from the germline V gene. The CDR3 spans 14 residues. The V end was cut by 3 bases, the J end by 4 bases, with 15 bases between. The CDR3 nucleotides are TGCAGCGTTGAGTTACAGGGCAGGGGCACTGAAGCTTTCTTT. Protein: CSVELQGRGTEAFF.